The 9 T cell receptor beta chains below all came from one sample that was sequenced in a study of identical twins. Each CDR3 protein is one row after TCRdb ran MiXCR on the 5' RACE reads. The sample lists approximately 220,000 distinct CDR3 sequences; roughly 7.5% were seen once. These data were likewise used in another study, on yellow fever vaccine responses in identical twins.

Sequences were obtained from CD8+ T cells sorted from blood. These receptors were obtained from a woman aged 18-35 years in good health.

This clonotype has a handful of counts. CDR3 DNA sequence: TGCAGCGGGACTGACAGGGCGGCCTACAATGAGCAGTTCTTC. It encodes CSGTDRAAYNEQFF. This chain links TRBV29-1 with TRBJ2-1, with 7 bases identical to TRBD1. Germline lookup yields CDR1 SQVTM and CDR2 ANQGSEA. Unmatched junction bases numbered 8, after V lost 7 bases and J lost 2 bases. The CDR3 spans 14 residues.

The chain uses TRBV24-1 and TRBJ2-1; D is possibly TRBD1 (5 bases). Trimming shortened V by 9 bases and J by 4 bases, and 15 bases separated the two germline ends. CDR3 size: 14 residues. The germline CDR1 and CDR2 sequences are KGHDR and SFDVKD. CDR3 nucleotides: TGTGCCACCTTGCGACAGAGAGAATACAATGAGCAGTTCTTC. Translated: CATLRQREYNEQFF.

This clonotype was counted many times. This CDR3 reads CASSKSTGNTEAFF. The DNA for the CDR3 is TGCGCCAGCAGCAAATCGACAGGGAACACTGAAGCTTTCTTT. V is TRBV5-1 and J is TRBJ1-1, with D possibly being TRBD1 (6 bases). V shed 4 bases and J shed 1 base, with 11 bases lying between them. From germline, CDR1 is SGHRS and CDR2 YFSETQ. The CDR3 has 14 amino acids.

This chain connects TRBV7-8 to TRBJ2-3; 10 bases align to TRBD2. The CDR3 contains 16 residues. V was pared by 3 bases and J by 4 bases, with 7 bases of the junction left unmatched. From germline, CDR1 is SGHVS and CDR2 FQNEAQ. This CDR3 reads CASSFKRGGVSDTQYF. CDR3 bases: TGTGCCAGCAGCTTCAAGCGGGGGGGTGTCTCAGATACGCAGTATTTT.

The rearrangement uses TRBV6-1 and TRBJ2-3, with TRBD2 identical over 9 bases. J lost 2 bases, V lost 3 bases, and 9 bases had no gene match. Looked up from germline, CDR1 is MNHNS and CDR2 is SASEGT. The CDR3 length is 17 residues. The CDR3, as DNA: TGTGCCAGCAGTGAGCGGGGGGGAACTACCCTCACAGATACGCAGTATTTT. This translates into CASSERGGTTLTDTQYF.

This rearrangement joins TRBV7-9 to TRBJ2-3; 12 bases map to TRBD1. The germline CDR1 and CDR2 sequences are SEHNR and FQNEAQ (reference sequence). The CDR3 is 16 amino acids. V was clipped by 5 bases and J by 3 bases; unmatched bases: 6. This chain's CDR3 is CASSPGTGGVTDTQYF. The DNA for the CDR3 is TGTGCCAGCAGCCCCGGGACAGGGGGCGTTACAGATACGCAGTATTTT.

The V and J genes are TRBV20-1 and TRBJ2-5; 9 nucleotides line up with TRBD2. Germline CDR1 is DFQATT and CDR2 is SNEGSKA (reference sequence). With V trimmed by 6 bases and J by 0 bases, 17 bases remained unmatched. The CDR3 length is 18 residues. CDR3 sequence (DNA): TGCAGTGCCCGGTCGGGACGAGGGCTAGCGGGGAACCAAGAGACCCAGTACTTC. This encodes CSARSGRGLAGNQETQYF.

The chain is built from TRBV29-1 and TRBJ2-3; 9 bases line up with TRBD1. The CDR3 extends over 16 amino acids. Germline loops: CDR1 SQVTM, CDR2 ANQGSEA. Trimming cost V 4 bases and J 2 bases; bases outside gene matches: 10. CDR3 sequence reads: CSVVLGTGLLTDTQYF. CDR3 nucleotides: TGCAGCGTTGTCTTAGGGACAGGGCTACTCACAGATACGCAGTATTTT.

The gene calls are TRBV11-2 and TRBJ2-5; D might be TRBD1 (6 bases). V was pared by 0 bases and J by 4 bases, with 18 bases between. Germline-derived CDR1 and CDR2 are SGHAT and FQNNGV. This CDR3 has 17 amino acids. The CDR3 reads CASSLDTGFTPVETQYF. CDR3 coding DNA: TGTGCCAGCAGCTTAGATACAGGGTTCACTCCGGTAGAGACCCAGTACTTC.